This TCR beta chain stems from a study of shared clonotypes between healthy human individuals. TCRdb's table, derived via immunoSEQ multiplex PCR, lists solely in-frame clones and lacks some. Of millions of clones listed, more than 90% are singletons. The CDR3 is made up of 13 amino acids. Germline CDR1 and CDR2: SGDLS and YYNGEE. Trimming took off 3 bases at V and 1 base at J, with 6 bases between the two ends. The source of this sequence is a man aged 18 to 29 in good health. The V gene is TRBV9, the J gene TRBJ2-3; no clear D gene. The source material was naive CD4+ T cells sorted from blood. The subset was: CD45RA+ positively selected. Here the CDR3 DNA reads TGTGCCAGCAGCGGCTGGGGCACAGATACGCAGTATTTT. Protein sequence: CASSGWGTDTQYF.